A single TCR beta chain is shown here with its context. It lacks a known antigen. No per-base quality is available; no much larger clone lies one base away. In the germline V gene, CDR1 corresponds to SGHAT and CDR2 to FQNNGV. At the junction V is shortened by 1 base and J by 2 bases, with 11 bases in between. The CDR3 covers 15 residues, taking in both the cysteine and the phenylalanine. The only DNA kept is the CDR3, 45 bases in frame from the first base. The data were obtained in a study of blood T cells in healthy people across ages (dated by TCRdb to between 2014 and 2017). Study-wide context: In model experiments, roughly one uniquely barcoded TCR beta cDNA molecule per two T cells was captured by template switching. Donors were grouped into four age groups: young (average approximately 15 years), middle-aged (over 35), aged (roughly 62) and long-lived (over 80). To avoid experimental bias, donors of different ages were spread randomly across the sequencing lanes. The study measured age-related changes in TCR beta repertoire diversity using deep sequencing normalized with unique cDNA molecular identifiers. Using the same blood draw, the study looked at two additional independent replicas of 1 million unique cDNA reads for two donors, one aged 18 to 30 and the other aged 80 or older. Findings and caveats that apply to the study as a whole: Observed TCR beta diversity correlated strongly with the percentage of naive T cells measured by flow cytometry. Compared with the aged group, more naive CD4+ T cells, fewer expanded clones and increased TCR diversity were shown by the long-lived group, suggesting age selection. Because donor CMV infection status was unknown, age-related changes in expanded clonotypes were potentially confounded. Estimates of total diversity based on one million sequenced T cells were regarded as lower bounds and as underestimates. As age increased, observed TCR beta diversity per million T cells dropped in a roughly linear way, and a significant reduction was already evident by age 40. Bulk unsorted PBMC profiling prevented conclusive comparison of naive and antigen-experienced compartments.

The receptor library was made with 5' RACE. Reads for this sample came from an Illumina HiSeq 2500. A second PCR of about 6 to 11 cycles was performed with a sample-barcoded 5' primer and a J-beta primer mix. A template-switch 5' adaptor carrying 12 random nucleotides introduced a unique molecular identifier onto each TCR beta cDNA molecule. Each sample yielded at least 2.5 million CDR3-containing paired-end reads. First-strand cDNA was synthesized from all RNA with the Mint cDNA synthesis kit, primed by a TRBC-specific oligonucleotide. After uracil-DNA glycosylase treatment, a first 18-cycle PCR used universal primers M1SS and BC2_uni_R on all cDNA. The paper's data handling went like this. For normalization, 1 million high-quality reads, each with a distinct molecular identifier, were randomly selected from each sample. Instead of being binned into consensus sequences, reads with shared molecular identifiers were discarded. CDR3 identification, clonotype clustering and error correction used MiTCR with a Q25 quality threshold and the strictest error-elimination algorithm. Lower-bound total TCR beta diversity was estimated with a nonparametric unseen species model using Euler transformation. Using fastp at Q25 and MiXCR, TCRdb reprocessed the public reads and kept productive beta chains. Every CDR3 protein is listed once, alongside the most common genes and DNA of its rows. For this entry, the V and J calls and clone size follow TCRdb and not the study's own pipeline. The table for this sample lists 700,000 or so distinct CDR3 sequences; roughly two fifths of them were counted only once. Together, the top ten hold roughly 30% of the sample.

Donors were 30 to 45 systemically healthy Caucasian individuals from Russia aged roughly 6 to 95 years. Roughly 9 milliliters of peripheral blood were drawn from each donor into EDTA-treated Vacutainer tubes. Ficoll-Paque density-gradient centrifugation was used to isolate PBMCs, with at least 6.5 million per sample. Trizol reagent was used to extract total RNA from the PBMCs, yielding at least 6 micrograms per sample. For every donor, flow cytometry on a PBMC aliquot measured the percentage of naive CD45RAhigh/CD27high T cells. The specimen was blood. The V and J genes are TRBV11-2 and TRBJ1-2; the D gene is perhaps TRBD1, from 5 matching bases. The receptor comes from a man older than 75 in good health. The CDR3 region has the sequence CASSLVAGENYGYTF. The sequenced DNA: TGTGCCAGCAGCTTAGTAGCGGGGGAGAACTATGGCTACACCTTC.